This passage covers 18 T cell receptor beta chains from one sample sequenced in a study of regulatory T cells in long-lasting Graves disease. According to the study, TCR beta libraries were built with iRepertoire HTBI primers and CDR3-region Arm-PCR. TCRdb fed the multiplex PCR reads into MiXCR, producing one record per CDR3 protein. The sample carries hundreds of thousands of distinct CDR3 sequences, roughly 20% recorded once. Time point meaning: persistent/refractory GD, antithyroid drugs over 5 years with positive TRAb. Isolated PBMC RNA provided the starting material for the TCR library. The specimen comprised peripheral blood mononuclear cells (PBMCs), sampled when the disease was refractory, from a patient treated with antithyroid drugs. The receptors come from a female donor with Graves disease.

V usage is TRBV9 and J usage is TRBJ1-1; D gene ambiguous. The CDR3 is 15 residues long. V shed 3 bases and J shed 0 bases, with 12 bases lying between them. Germline assignment: CDR1 SGDLS and CDR2 YYNGEE. This CDR3 is CASSGRTAMNTEAFF. The DNA for the CDR3 is TGTGCCAGCAGCGGCCGGACGGCCATGAACACTGAAGCTTTCTTT.

There are many counts of this clonotype. V usage is TRBV28 and J usage is TRBJ1-2, with 8 bases matching TRBD1. The CDR3 consists of 12 residues. CDR1 is MDHEN and CDR2 is SYDVKM in the germline V gene. With 6 bases clipped from V and 7 bases from J, the junction kept 4 bases outside the gene matches. The DNA for the CDR3 is TGTGCCAGCAGGACAGGGGCACCTGGCTACACCTTC. It encodes CASRTGAPGYTF.

V is TRBV7-9 and J is TRBJ2-2, with D perhaps TRBD2 (5 bases). The germline gives CDR1 SEHNR, CDR2 FQNEAQ (reference sequence). The CDR3 runs 16 residues. The V and J ends lost 3 bases and 6 bases respectively, with 17 bases between them. The CDR3 spells CASSLGFTGGPGELFF. The CDR3 nucleotides read TGTGCCAGCAGCTTGGGATTCACTGGAGGACCCGGGGAGCTGTTTTTT.

V usage is TRBV5-8 and J usage is TRBJ1-4, with 9 bases that match TRBD1. Trimming took 8 bases from V and 8 from J; bases not matched to a gene: 7. The CDR3 totals 13 residues. Per the germline V gene, CDR1 is SGHTS and CDR2 is YDEGEE. CDR3 loop: CASGQGNSEKLFF. The CDR3 nucleotides are TGTGCCAGTGGACAGGGGAATTCGGAAAAACTGTTTTTT. Filled out from reference TRBV5-8 and TRBJ1-4, the complete variable domain reads EAGVTQSPTHLIKTRGQQATLRCSPISGHTSVYWYQQALGLGLQFLLWYDEGEERNRGNFPPRFSGRQFPNYSSELNVNALELEDSALYLCASGQGNSEKLFFGSGTQLSVL.

The CDR3 here is CASSFGRSEQYF. The CDR3 DNA sequence: TGTGCCAGCAGTTTCGGGAGGAGCGAGCAGTACTTC. The rearrangement links TRBV28 to TRBJ2-7; TRBD2 matches at 7 bases. From germline, CDR1 is MDHEN and CDR2 SYDVKM. V lost 3 bases, J lost 6 bases, and 2 bases stayed unmatched. The CDR3 is 12 amino acids.

This clonotype was counted a few times. The chain links TRBV5-1 to TRBJ2-1, with 9 nucleotides matching TRBD2. This CDR3 region has 16 residues. Germline-derived CDR1 and CDR2 are SGHRS and YFSETQ. Losses at the gene ends were 5 bases for V and 8 bases for J; bases not matched to a gene: 14. CDR3 bases: TGCGCCAGCAGTCCCATAGCGGGAGATGAGGGCTATGAGCAGTTCTTC. This sequence encodes CASSPIAGDEGYEQFF.

This clonotype was seen many times. This chain links TRBV7-3 with TRBJ1-1; D remains unclear. In germline, CDR1 is SGHTA, CDR2 FQGTGA. V was pared by 7 bases and J by 6 bases, with 18 bases between. The CDR3 spans 14 residues. The chain's CDR3 is CASKEGPPRAEAFF. CDR3 coding DNA: TGTGCCAGCAAGGAAGGCCCCCCGAGGGCTGAAGCTTTCTTT.

As concerns this clonotype: With a much larger clone just one base away, this may be a read error. The chain links TRBV5-1 to TRBJ1-2; TRBD1 matches 9 bases. This CDR3 has 14 residues. The trim removed 2 bases at V and 6 bases at J, leaving 5 bases unmatched. CDR1 and CDR2 (germline): SGHRS, YFSETQ. For the CDR3, the DNA is TGCGCCAGCAGCTTCCCGGGACAGGGCCATGGCTACACCTTC. This codes for CASSFPGQGHGYTF. Complete variable domain (other parts from reference TRBV5-1 and TRBJ1-2): KAGVTQTPRYLIKTRGQQVTLSCSPISGHRSVSWYQQTPGQGLQFLFEYFSETQRNKGNFPGRFSGRQFSNSRSEMNVSTLELGDSALYLCASSFPGQGHGYTFGSGTRLTVV.

Many counts were recorded for this clonotype. The chain has TRBV27 and TRBJ2-7, with D hard to call. CDR1 is MNHEY, CDR2 SMNVEV, per germline (reference sequence). CDR3 length: 14 residues. The germline V and J ends were trimmed by 4 bases and 5 bases, with 15 bases remaining between them. CDR3 loop: CASSSKDSTHEQYF. The CDR3 nucleotides read TGTGCCAGCAGTTCGAAAGACTCGACCCACGAGCAGTACTTC.

This clonotype has just a few counts. The CDR3 region is CASGPRGAVGEAFF. CDR3 DNA: TGTGCCAGCGGTCCCCGGGGGGCGGTCGGTGAAGCTTTCTTT. This chain connects TRBV7-9 to TRBJ1-1; maybe TRBD1 (6 bases). This CDR3 region has 14 residues. With 8 bases removed from V and 7 bases from J, the gap between germline ends came to 20 bases. Germline V gives CDR1 SEHNR, CDR2 FQNEAQ (reference sequence).

J is TRBJ1-1 and V is TRBV20-1, with TRBD1 identical over 7 bases. The CDR3 totals 13 residues. Trimming at V came to 5 bases and at J to 1 base, leaving 4 bases not matched to a gene. Germline CDR1 is DFQATT and CDR2 is SNEGSKA (reference sequence). CDR3 DNA: TGCAGTGCTCGGCGACAGGGGAACACTGAAGCTTTCTTT. It translates to CSARRQGNTEAFF.

The CDR3 DNA follows: TGTGCCAGCAGCCCAGTCTCAGTCACCGGGGAGCTGTTTTTT. Translated, it gives CASSPVSVTGELFF. The chain uses TRBV7-3 and TRBJ2-2; D not resolved. Germline V lookup: CDR1 SGHTA, CDR2 FQGTGA. V was pared by 5 bases and J by 4 bases, with 11 bases between. This CDR3 is 14 amino acids long.

Comments on this clonotype: With a far larger clone one base away, a read error is the likely cause. The rearrangement links TRBV14 to TRBJ1-2, with 9 bases identical to TRBD1. This CDR3 has 14 residues. CDR1 SGHDN and CDR2 FVKESK come from the germline V gene. V gave up 4 bases and J gave up 2 bases; unmatched junction bases: 2. CDR3 bases: TGTGCCAGCAGCCGCGGACAGGGGAACTATGGCTACACCTTC. Translated, it gives CASSRGQGNYGYTF.

This clonotype was seen at least ten times. The rearrangement uses TRBV6-1 and TRBJ2-2; D is unclear. V lost 6 bases to trimming and J lost 1 base, with 12 bases between them. The CDR3 sequence is 15 residues long. Germline V CDR1 and CDR2: MNHNS, SASEGT. CDR3 nucleotide sequence: TGTGCCAGCAGGCCACAAAGACAGAACACCGGGGAGCTGTTTTTT. Translating it yields CASRPQRQNTGELFF.

The sample holds a few counts of this clonotype. The J gene is TRBJ1-2, the V gene TRBV27; 7 positions agree with TRBD1. Germline V CDR1 and CDR2: MNHEY, SMNVEV (reference sequence). The CDR3 runs to 13 residues. V shed 6 bases, J shed 6 bases, and the junction held 7 bases outside the gene matches. CDR3: CASSPGQLNGYTF. CDR3 sequence (DNA): TGTGCCAGCAGCCCGGGACAGTTGAATGGCTACACCTTC.

V gene TRBV29-1 combines with J gene TRBJ1-5; D remains unclear. With 6 bases removed from V and 9 bases from J, the gap between germline ends came to 15 bases. This CDR3 is built from 12 residues. Looked up from germline, CDR1 is SQVTM and CDR2 is ANQGSEA. The CDR3 coding sequence is TGCAGCGTGCTCGACGGGAAAGTGCCCCAGCATTTT. Protein: CSVLDGKVPQHF.

The chain employs TRBV3-1 and TRBJ1-1; D is possibly TRBD1 (6 bases). The CDR3 consists of 13 residues. Between the trimmed V and J ends, which lost 5 bases and 3 bases, there was a span of 10 bases. Germline V gene sequence: CDR1 LGHDT, CDR2 YNNKEL (reference sequence). The DNA for the CDR3 is TGTGCCAGCAGCGGGGGGGGCTACACTGAAGCTTTCTTT. Its translation is CASSGGGYTEAFF.

V is TRBV5-1 and J is TRBJ2-6; 10 bases are a match to TRBD2. This CDR3 region has 17 residues. Germline-derived CDR1 and CDR2 are SGHRS and YFSETQ. Germline trimming cut 4 bases from V and 13 bases from J; bases unmatched to any gene: 17. This CDR3 reads CASSTPATSGLAQVLTF. CDR3 bases: TGCGCCAGCAGCACCCCAGCGACTAGCGGGTTGGCCCAGGTCCTGACTTTC.